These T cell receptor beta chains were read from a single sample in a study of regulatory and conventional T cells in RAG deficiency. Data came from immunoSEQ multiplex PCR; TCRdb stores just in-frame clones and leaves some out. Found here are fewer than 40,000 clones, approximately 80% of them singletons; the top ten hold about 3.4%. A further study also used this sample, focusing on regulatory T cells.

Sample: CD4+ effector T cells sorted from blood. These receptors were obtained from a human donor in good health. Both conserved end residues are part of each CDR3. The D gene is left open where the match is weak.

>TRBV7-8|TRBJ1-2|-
CASSSRDGANYGYTF
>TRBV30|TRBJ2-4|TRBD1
CAWSVRDRADIQYF
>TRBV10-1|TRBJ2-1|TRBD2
CASSESLAGGFDEQFF
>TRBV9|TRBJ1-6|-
CASSRPNSPLHF
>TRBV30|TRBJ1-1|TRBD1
CAWERQGATEAFF
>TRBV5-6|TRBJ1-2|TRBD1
CASSLRTGVNYYGYTF
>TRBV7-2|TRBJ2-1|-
CASSPSRGSYNEQFF
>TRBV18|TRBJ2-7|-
CASSPGYQYEQYF
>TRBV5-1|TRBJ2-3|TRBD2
CASSLLLAGGPGTDTQYF
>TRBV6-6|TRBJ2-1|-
CASSYSGYNEQFF
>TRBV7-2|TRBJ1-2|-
CASSLWGSLNYGYTF
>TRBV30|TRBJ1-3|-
CAWSPSASGNTIYF
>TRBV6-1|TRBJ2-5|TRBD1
CASSANRGETQYF
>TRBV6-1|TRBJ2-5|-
CASSAQDQETQYF
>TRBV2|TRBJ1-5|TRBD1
CASSGDRASNQPQHF
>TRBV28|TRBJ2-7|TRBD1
CASSRPGQGAVEQYF
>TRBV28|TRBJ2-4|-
CASSLPGSAKNIQYF
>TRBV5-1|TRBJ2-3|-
CASSLGRADTQYF
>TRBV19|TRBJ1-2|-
CASSPTGIYGYTF
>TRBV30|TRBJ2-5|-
CASREGRVGQETQYF
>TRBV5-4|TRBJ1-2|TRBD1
CASSWWVRDRGRKEYTF
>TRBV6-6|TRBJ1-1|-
CASREPYENTEAFF
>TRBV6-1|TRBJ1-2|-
CASSEDSSLYGYTF
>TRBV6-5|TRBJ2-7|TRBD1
CAIGQGANYLF
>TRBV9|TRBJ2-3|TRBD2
CASSASPAGGDPVYTQYF
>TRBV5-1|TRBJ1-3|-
CASRIDTAGNTIYF
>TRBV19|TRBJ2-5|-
CASSTRGPGYEETQYF
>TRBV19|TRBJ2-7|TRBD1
CASSFRTGTYEQYF
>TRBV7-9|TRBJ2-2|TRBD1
CASSLVLTGAGELFF
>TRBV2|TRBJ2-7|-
CASRTNGYEQYF
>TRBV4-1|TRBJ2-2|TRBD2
CASSRRGGANTGELFF
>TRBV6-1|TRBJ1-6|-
CASSEVPQGLGSPLHF
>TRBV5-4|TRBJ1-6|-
CASSFGQGRDNSPLHF
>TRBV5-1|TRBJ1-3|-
CASSTGDNSGNTIYF
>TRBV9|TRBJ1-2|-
CASSPSAGGYGYTF
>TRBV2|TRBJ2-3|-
CASNNGETGPTDTQYF
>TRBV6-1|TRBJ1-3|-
CASRLSSVPGDTIYF
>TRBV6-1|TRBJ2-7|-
CASSSILFHEQYF
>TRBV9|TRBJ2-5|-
CASSQVEGAGETQYF
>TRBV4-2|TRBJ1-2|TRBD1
CASSQGGQGTPARDGYTF
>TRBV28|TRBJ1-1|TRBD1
CASSSTGAPVTEAFF
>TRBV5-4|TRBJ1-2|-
CASSRPNLDSNYGYTF
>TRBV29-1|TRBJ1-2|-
CSGSEAGARGEGYTF
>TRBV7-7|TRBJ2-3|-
CASSQSEEYVQYF
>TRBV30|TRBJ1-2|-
CAWKLVRGGQGYTF
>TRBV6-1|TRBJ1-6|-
CASSEAGPSPLHF
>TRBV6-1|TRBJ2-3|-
CASSEFWRAGTDTQYF
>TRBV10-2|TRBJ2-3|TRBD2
CASTLAGLTDTQYF
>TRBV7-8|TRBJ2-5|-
CTFGPAQETQYF
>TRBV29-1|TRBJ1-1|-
CSVACVAEAFF
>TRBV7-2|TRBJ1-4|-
CASSLAIGQEKLFF
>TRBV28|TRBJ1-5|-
CASSLDQPQHF
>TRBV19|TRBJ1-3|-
CASSKDSSGNTIYF
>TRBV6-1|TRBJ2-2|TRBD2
CASSENSGGTGELFF